Detailed here is one T cell receptor beta chain. As yet, its antigen is unknown. The junction differs from germline at one of its ends, possibly a read error. The sample belongs to a study of tumor and adjacent non-tumor tissue in lung cancer. The wider study: Histology: 12 adenocarcinoma, a couple of squamous cell carcinoma, 1 small cell lung cancer. On average, productive TCRbeta reads reached roughly 4.2 million per sample. Broader study findings: Significantly higher TCR diversity was found in tumor than normal lung.

This sample's RNA came from whole unsorted tissue. Three rounds of nested PCR, following a modified ARM-PCR protocol, produced the TCRbeta library. TCRdb used MiXCR to reprocess the multiplex PCR reads, holding one entry per CDR3 protein. This sample has under 250,000 distinct CDR3 sequences, with 71% found just once. The receptor was derived from a man aged 60 to 75 with non-small cell lung cancer. Sequencing input: lung tumor tissue.

DNA for the CDR3: TGTGCCAGCAGACGGTGGGGACAGGGAGGCAATGAGCAGTCCTTC. It yields the protein CASRRWGQGGNEQSF. The chain is built from TRBV28 and TRBJ2-1; 9 bases line up with TRBD1. The germline CDR1 and CDR2 sequences are MDHEN and SYDVKM. The CDR3 has 15 amino acids.